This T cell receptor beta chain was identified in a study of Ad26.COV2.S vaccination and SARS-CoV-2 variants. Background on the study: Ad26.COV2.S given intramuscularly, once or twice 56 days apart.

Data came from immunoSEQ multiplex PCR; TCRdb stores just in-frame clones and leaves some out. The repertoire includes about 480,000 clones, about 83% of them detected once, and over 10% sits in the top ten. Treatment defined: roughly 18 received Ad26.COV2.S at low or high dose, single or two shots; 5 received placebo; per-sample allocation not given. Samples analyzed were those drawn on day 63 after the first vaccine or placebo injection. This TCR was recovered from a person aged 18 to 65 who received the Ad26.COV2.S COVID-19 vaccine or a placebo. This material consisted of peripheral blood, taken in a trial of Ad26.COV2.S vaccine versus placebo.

The CDR3 DNA reads as TGTGCCAGCAGCTTGGTGGGGGGCACATCACCCCTCCACTTT. Its protein is CASSLVGGTSPLHF. The gene calls are TRBV7-3 and TRBJ1-6, with D perhaps TRBD1 (6 bases). V lost 3 bases, J lost 10 bases, and 13 bases lay in between. CDR1 SGHTA and CDR2 FQGTGA come from the germline V gene. The CDR3 loop spans 14 amino acids.